This entry concerns a single T cell receptor beta chain. Its target is not known. The sample belongs to a study of T cell responses to AZD1222 COVID-19 vaccine. Study-level results: Reportedly, close to half of spike-specific TCRs are directed against unmutated variant regions.

V lost 6 bases, J lost 3 bases, and 2 bases lay in between. The CDR3 contains 11 residues. Germline lookup yields CDR1 SNHLY and CDR2 FYNNEI. TCRdb keeps only in-frame clones here, not all; method: immunoSEQ multiplex PCR. This sample has 98,000 or so clones, with about 86% found just once. This sequence joins TRBV2 and TRBJ2-2; D remains ambiguous. This receptor was identified in an adult in good health. Sequenced material: peripheral blood, taken on day 0 of AZD1222 vaccination. CDR3 nucleotides: TGTGCCAGCAGCTACACCGGGGAGCTGTTTTTT. This sequence encodes CASSYTGELFF. Full variable domain (remainder filled in from reference TRBV2 and TRBJ2-2): EPEVTQTPSHQVTQMGQEVILRCVPISNHLYFYWYRQILGQKVEFLVSFYNNEISEKSEIFDDQFSVERPDGSNFTLKIRSTKLEDSAMYFCASSYTGELFFGEGSRLTVL.